The rows below give T cell receptor beta chains drawn from one sample of a study of regulatory T cells in long-lasting Graves disease. TCRdb reprocessed the multiplex PCR reads with MiXCR, giving one entry per CDR3 protein. The sample holds some 340,000 distinct CDR3 sequences; approximately 23% are singletons and the top ten take 25% to 30%. This specimen consisted of peripheral blood mononuclear cells (PBMCs), obtained when the disease was refractory, from a patient treated with antithyroid drugs. The receptors were sampled from a woman in her thirties or forties with Graves disease. Both conserved end residues are part of each CDR3. D genes are given only for firm matches. Size values are once, few and many counts, or a class for expanded clones, and some rows have none.

size	V	J	D	DNA	CDR3
many	TRBV20-1	TRBJ1-5	.	TGCAGTGCTGCCTTCCTTACCCGATTTCAGGGTCAGCCCCAGCATTTT	CSAAFLTRFQGQPQHF
.	TRBV11-1	TRBJ2-2	.	TGTGCCAGCAGCACTATCGGGTTTCTGTCCGGGGAGCTGTTTTTT	CASSTIGFLSGELFF
.	TRBV5-1	TRBJ1-4	.	TGCGCCAGCAGCTTGGGGGATCCCTTGGTTGAAAAACTGTTTTTT	CASSLGDPLVEKLFF
.	TRBV2	TRBJ2-1	.	TGTGCCAGCAGCCCGGAAGGCTCCTACAATGAGCAGTTCTTC	CASSPEGSYNEQFF
few	TRBV5-1	TRBJ2-5	TRBD1	TGCGCCAGCAGCGTTCCAGGGGGCAGGGAGACCCAGTACTTC	CASSVPGGRETQYF
.	TRBV6-5	TRBJ2-7	.	TGTGCCAGCAGTTACTACTTTGGTTACGAGCAGTACTTC	CASSYYFGYEQYF
few	TRBV20-1	TRBJ2-7	.	TGCAGTGCTAGAGCCCCGACGGGGTGGCCGAATTACGAGCAGTACTTC	CSARAPTGWPNYEQYF
many	TRBV6-1	TRBJ1-1	TRBD1	TGTGCCAGCATCCCTTTATACGTGGTAGGGACAGGGAAAGCCACTGAAGCTTTCTTT	CASIPLYVVGTGKATEAFF
few	TRBV7-6	TRBJ1-6	.	TGTGCCAGCAGCTTAGCCGCCGGAAATTCACCCCTCCACTTT	CASSLAAGNSPLHF
few	TRBV24-1	TRBJ1-3	.	TGTGCCACCAGTGATTTGCTCTCTGGAAACACCATATATTTT	CATSDLLSGNTIYF
.	TRBV25-1	TRBJ2-5	.	TGTGCCAGCAGTTCCTCCGAGTACCAAGAGACCCAGTACTTC	CASSSSEYQETQYF
many	TRBV28	TRBJ1-2	TRBD1	TGTGCCAGCAGGACTTGGCAGGGGGCTTATGGCTACACCTTC	CASRTWQGAYGYTF
many	TRBV2	TRBJ2-7	TRBD1	TGTGCCAGCCCTCGGGACAGGGGCGGCGAGCAGTACTTC	CASPRDRGGEQYF
.	TRBV20-1	TRBJ2-7	.	TGCAGTGCTTTCCGGGACCTCTCCTACGAGCAGTACTTC	CSAFRDLSYEQYF
many	TRBV2	TRBJ2-7	.	TGTGCCAGCAGTGAACCGTGGGCGGCCTACGAGCAGTACTTC	CASSEPWAAYEQYF
many	TRBV28	TRBJ2-7	TRBD1	TGTGCCAGCAGGAGGATAGGGACAGAACTCTACGAGCAGTACTTC	CASRRIGTELYEQYF
many	TRBV28	TRBJ1-5	.	TGTGCCAGCAGTTTCACGGGAGAGAAGCCCCAGCATTTT	CASSFTGEKPQHF
few	TRBV6-1	TRBJ1-2	.	TGTGCCTGCAGGAGGACAAACAGAGCCCCAGGGGGCTACACCTTC	CACRRTNRAPGGYTF
.	TRBV5-1	TRBJ2-5	.	TGCGCCAGCAGATTCTCGCCCGACCAAGAGACCCAGTACTTC	CASRFSPDQETQYF
.	TRBV2	TRBJ1-1	.	TGTGCCAGCAGCCCACGACAGGTCGCTGAAGGCACTGAAGCTTTCTTT	CASSPRQVAEGTEAFF
few	TRBV12-3/TRBV12-4	TRBJ1-1	.	TGTGCCAGCAGTTTAGGAGCAGGGAGGGTAGCTTTCTTT	CASSLGAGRVAFF
many	TRBV29-1	TRBJ2-7	.	TGCAGCGTTGAAGGGATTTCGGGGAGGAGGACCTACGAGCAGTACTTC	CSVEGISGRRTYEQYF